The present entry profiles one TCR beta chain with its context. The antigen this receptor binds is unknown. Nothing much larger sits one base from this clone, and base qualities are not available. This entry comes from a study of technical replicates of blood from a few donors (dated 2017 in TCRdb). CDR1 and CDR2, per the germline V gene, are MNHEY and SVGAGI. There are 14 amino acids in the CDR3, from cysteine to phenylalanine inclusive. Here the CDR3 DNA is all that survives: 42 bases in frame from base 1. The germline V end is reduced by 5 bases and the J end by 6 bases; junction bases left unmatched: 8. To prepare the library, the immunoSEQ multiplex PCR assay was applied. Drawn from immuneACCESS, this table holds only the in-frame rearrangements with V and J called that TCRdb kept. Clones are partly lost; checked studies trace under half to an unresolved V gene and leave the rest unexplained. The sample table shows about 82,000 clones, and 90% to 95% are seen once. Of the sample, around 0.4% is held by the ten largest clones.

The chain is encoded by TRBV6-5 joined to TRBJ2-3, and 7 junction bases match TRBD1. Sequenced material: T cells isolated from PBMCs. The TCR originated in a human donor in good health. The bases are TGTGCCAGCAGTCAGGACAGGACCAGGGATACGCAGTATTTT. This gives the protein CASSQDRTRDTQYF.